These 28 T cell receptor beta chains were all obtained from the same sample, sequenced in a study of tumor-infiltrating lymphocytes in glioblastoma multiforme. TCR beta libraries were built from RNA through three nested multiplex PCR rounds using modified ARM-PCR. TCRdb independently ran MiXCR on the multiplex PCR reads; one entry per CDR3 protein. The data show 13,000 to 15,000 distinct CDR3 sequences, 70% to 75% seen once. Sequencing input: brain tumor tissue. Receptors originate from a male donor with glioblastoma.

The chain carries TRBV20-1 and TRBJ2-7; 12 bases fit TRBD2. V dropped 5 bases and J dropped 2; count of bases not matched to a gene: 7. CDR1 is DFQATT, CDR2 SNEGSKA, per germline (reference sequence). This CDR3 has 15 amino acids. CDR3 nucleotides: TGCAGTGCTCGGACTAGCGGGGAAGCCACCTACGAGCAGTACTTC. Translated: CSARTSGEATYEQYF.

V and J are TRBV11-3 and TRBJ2-2, with no clear D. This CDR3 contains 14 residues. Germline-derived CDR1 and CDR2 are SGHNT and YENEEA. Trimming removed 4 bases at V and 2 bases at J, with 8 bases between. The CDR3 loop reads CASSSGPNTGELFF. The DNA of the CDR3 is TGTGCCAGCAGCTCAGGACCAAACACCGGGGAGCTGTTTTTT.

This chain connects TRBV20-1 to TRBJ2-7, with 10 bases lining up with TRBD1. Matching the DNA end better, TRBJ2-1 makes the J call doubtful. Looked up from germline, CDR1 is DFQATT and CDR2 is SNEGSKA (reference sequence). The CDR3 runs to 15 residues. CDR3 loop: CSANNRDRGTYEQFF. The DNA for the CDR3 is TGCAGTGCCAACAACCGGGACAGGGGTACCTACGAGCAGTTCTTC.

The chain links TRBV4-1 to TRBJ1-2, with TRBD1 as a possible D gene (6 bases). V was clipped by 0 bases and J by 2 bases, with 10 bases between them. The CDR3 is 15 amino acids. Germline-derived CDR1 and CDR2 are MGHRA and YSYEKL. Here the CDR3 DNA reads TGCGCCAGCAGCCAAGATTGGGGGCTCAACTATGGCTACACCTTC. This gives the protein CASSQDWGLNYGYTF.

CDR3 sequence (DNA): TGTGCCAGCAGCGCAGATAGGGGGACCGTGGGGCTGTTTTTT. Translating gives CASSADRGTVGLFF. This chain connects TRBV28 to TRBJ2-2; a possible D gene is TRBD1 (6 bases). CDR1 and CDR2 (germline): MDHEN, SYDVKM. This CDR3 region has 14 residues. V lost 6 bases and J 13 bases, leaving 21 bases between the germline ends.

The V call is TRBV10-2, the J call TRBJ2-7; 7 nucleotides align to TRBD2. The CDR3 has 13 residues. From germline, CDR1 is WSHSY and CDR2 SAAADI. V lost 7 bases, J lost 9 bases, and 12 bases stayed unmatched. CDR3 nucleotide sequence: TGCGCCAGCACTCAGAGGGAGGGTGACGGGCAGTACTTC. It encodes CASTQREGDGQYF.

The V and J genes are TRBV11-2 and TRBJ2-1; 9 bases line up with TRBD1. Germline-derived CDR1 and CDR2 are SGHAT and FQNNGV. The CDR3 loop spans 16 amino acids. Trimming cost V 5 bases and J 7 bases; bases outside gene matches: 12. The CDR3 is CASSRDRGKVSNEQFF. The CDR3 DNA follows: TGTGCCAGCAGCCGCGACAGGGGGAAGGTCAGTAATGAGCAGTTCTTC.

This chain uses TRBV6-6 with TRBJ1-3; tentatively, D is TRBD1 (5 bases). Germline values: CDR1 MNHNY, CDR2 SVGAGI (reference sequence). The CDR3 is 15 residues long. V lost 5 bases and J 2 bases, leaving 13 bases between the germline ends. The CDR3 DNA reads as TGTGCCAGCAGTGATTTCGTAGGGGCTGGAAACACCATATATTTT. Its translation is CASSDFVGAGNTIYF.

Comments on this clonotype: One junction end does not reproduce the germline sequence, and a read error may be involved. The chain links TRBV12-3 or TRBV12-4 to TRBJ1-2; tentative D call: TRBD1 (6 bases). This CDR3 is 13 amino acids long. CDR3 nucleotides: TGTGCCAGCGGGACATTACCTAACTATGGCTACGCCTTC. Protein: CASGTLPNYGYAF.

This clonotype was counted ten times or more. This chain connects TRBV28 to TRBJ2-7, with 11 bases that match TRBD1. With V trimmed by 3 bases and J by 5 bases, 6 bases remained unmatched. CDR1 is MDHEN and CDR2 is SYDVKM in the germline V gene. There are 15 residues in the CDR3. The CDR3 loop is CASSFRTGGMDEQYF. The DNA of the CDR3 is TGTGCCAGCAGTTTTAGGACAGGGGGCATGGACGAGCAGTACTTC.

The chain uses TRBV11-2 and TRBJ2-3; 7 bases are shared with TRBD2. Per the germline V gene, CDR1 is SGHAT and CDR2 is FQNNGV. The CDR3 has 16 amino acids. J lost 0 bases, V lost 0 bases, and 3 bases had no gene match. Written as DNA, the CDR3 is TGTGCCAGCAGCTTAGACAACGGGAGGAGCACAGATACGCAGTATTTT. It translates to CASSLDNGRSTDTQYF.

This clonotype was counted between two and nine times. The conserved phenylalanine or tryptophan is not found at the CDR3 terminus, so this likely reflects a read error. Because the CDR3's place on the DNA is in doubt, the DNA is left out and the CDR3 is given as listed by TCRdb. J is TRBJ2-7 and V is TRBV6-5. Per the germline V gene, CDR1 is MNHEY and CDR2 is SVGAGI. Counting both end residues, the CDR3 totals 15 amino acids. CDR3: CASSYSLQQAHEQYL.

This clonotype was counted between two and nine times. Being one base from a much bigger clone, this may be a read error. The V and J genes are TRBV11-1 and TRBJ2-1; D may be TRBD1 or TRBD2 (5 bases each). Germline values: CDR1 SGHAT, CDR2 FQDESV (reference sequence). Trimming removed 0 bases from V and 10 bases from J, with 7 bases in between. The CDR3 contains 12 residues. The CDR3 coding sequence is TGTGCCAGCAGCTTAGCTGGGGGAGAGCAGTTCTTC. Translated: CASSLAGGEQFF.

Written as DNA, the CDR3 is TGTGCCAGCAGCTTTCAACAGGGCACTGAAGCTTTCTTT. Translating it yields CASSFQQGTEAFF. The V and J genes are TRBV11-2 and TRBJ1-1; TRBD1 might be the D (6 bases). The CDR3 has 13 residues. The germline CDR1 and CDR2 sequences are SGHAT and FQNNGV. V lost 3 bases, J lost 4 bases, and 9 bases lay in between.

Concerning this clonotype: The conserved closing phenylalanine or tryptophan is absent in this CDR3, likely reflecting a read error. This chain links TRBV28 with TRBJ1-4; D is unclear. Looked up from germline, CDR1 is MDHEN and CDR2 is SYDVKM. This CDR3 contains 13 residues. CDR3 sequence reads: CASLGGSNEKLFS. The CDR3 DNA reads TGCGCCAGCCTCGGAGGGAGTAATGAAAAACTGTTTTCT.

In regard to this clonotype: The junction departs from the called germline gene at one end, perhaps through a read error. CDR3 sequence (DNA): TGTGCCAGCAGTGATACCCGACAATCCACCGGGGAGCTGTCCTTT. Translation: CASSDTRQSTGELSF. V gene TRBV6-1 combines with J gene TRBJ2-2; D is possibly TRBD2 (5 bases). CDR1 is MNHNS, CDR2 SASEGT, per germline. There are 15 residues in the CDR3.

With regard to this clonotype: At one boundary the junction diverges from the germline segment, which might be a read error. The V call is TRBV6-2 or TRBV6-3, the J call TRBJ2-2, with a weak D call TRBD2 (6 bases). The CDR3 has 15 amino acids. CDR1 MNHEY and CDR2 SVGEGT come from the germline V gene. The DNA of the CDR3 is TGTCCCAGCAAGGCCGGGACTCAAACTACCGGGGGGCTGTTTTTT. Translation gives CPSKAGTQTTGGLFF.

The chain couples TRBV14 to TRBJ2-7; possibly TRBD1 for D (5 bases). The V and J ends lost 3 bases and 2 bases respectively, with 11 bases between them. Germline lookup yields CDR1 SGHDN and CDR2 FVKESK. The CDR3 is 14 amino acids. In DNA, the CDR3 is TGTGCCAGCAGCCAGGCTGGGGCCCCCTACGAGCAGTACTTC. This codes for CASSQAGAPYEQYF.

Notes on this clonotype: Possible read error: a much larger clone is one base away. V usage is TRBV11-3 and J usage is TRBJ2-7; no reliable D call. The germline V gene has CDR1 SGHNT and CDR2 YENEEA. The CDR3 length is 14 residues. The CDR3 region is CVSSRPGLSYEQYF. The CDR3, as DNA: TGTGTCAGCAGCCGGCCGGGCCTAAGCTACGAGCAGTACTTC.

A note on this clonotype: A read error may produce the germline difference seen at one junction end. The V gene is TRBV11-2, the J gene TRBJ2-1; D assignment may be TRBD1 or TRBD2 (5 bases each). The CDR3 is 16 residues long. Germline CDR1 reads SGHAT; CDR2 reads FQNNGV. The CDR3: CVSSLAGGLLFNKQFF. CDR3 nucleotide sequence: TGTGTCAGCAGCTTAGCTGGGGGTCTCCTCTTTAACAAGCAGTTCTTC.

Points on this clonotype: The germline gene is not matched at one end of the junction; a read error may be the cause. The chain combines TRBV6-5 with TRBJ2-1; D possibly uses TRBD1 or TRBD2 (5 bases each). The CDR3 spans 15 residues. CDR1 is MNHEY and CDR2 is SVGAGI in the germline V gene. The CDR3 region has the DNA TGTGCCAGCAGTCGGGACGGGATCTCCTACGATGAGCAGTTCTTC. Protein: CASSRDGISYDEQFF.

For this clonotype: Lacking the conserved final phenylalanine or tryptophan, this CDR3 likely reflects a read error. The chain couples TRBV11-1 to TRBJ2-7; 9 nucleotides line up with TRBD1. Germline CDR1 reads SGHAT; CDR2 reads FQDESV (reference sequence). J was trimmed by 7 bases and V by 6 bases; bases with no gene match: 4. The CDR3 consists of 12 residues. CDR3 DNA: TGTGCCAGCAGTGGACAGGGGCGAGAGCAGTACTCC. Amino acid sequence: CASSGQGREQYS.

V and J are TRBV20-1 and TRBJ2-5, with TRBD2 matching 8 bases. Germline-derived CDR1 and CDR2 are DFQATT and SNEGSKA (reference sequence). V lost 3 bases to trimming and J lost 0 bases; unmatched junction nucleotides: 6. The CDR3 totals 15 residues. The CDR3, as DNA: TGCAGTGCTAGTATGGCTAGCGGGCACCAAGAGACCCAGTACTTC. It yields the protein CSASMASGHQETQYF.

This clonotype appeared many times. The genes are TRBV7-9 and TRBJ1-2, with D maybe TRBD1 (5 bases). V was clipped by 5 bases and J by 4 bases, with 17 bases between them. CDR3 size: 15 residues. Germline V gene lookup returns CDR1 SEHNR and CDR2 FQNEAQ (reference sequence). CDR3 loop: CASSQREGQIYGYTF. The CDR3, as DNA: TGTGCCAGCAGCCAAAGGGAGGGGCAGATCTATGGCTACACCTTC. The variable domain in full, completed from reference TRBV7-9 and TRBJ1-2, reads DTGVSQNPRHKITKRGQNVTFRCDPISEHNRLYWYRQTLGQGPEFLTYFQNEAQLEKSRLLSDRFSAERPKGSFSTLEIQRTEQGDSAMYLCASSQREGQIYGYTFGSGTRLTVV.

Concerning this clonotype: The CDR3 does not end in the conserved phenylalanine or tryptophan, so this is likely a read error. This chain connects TRBV20-1 to TRBJ2-3; 9 bases are a match to TRBD2. This CDR3 is 20 amino acids long. Germline values: CDR1 DFQATT, CDR2 SNEGSKA (reference sequence). The V and J ends lost 3 bases and 0 bases, in that order; junction bases with no gene match: 19. In nucleotides, the CDR3 is TGCAGTGCTAGCCGCCCCGGACTGGCGGGAGGGCCGAGTAGCACAGATACGCAGTATTCG. Encoded protein: CSASRPGLAGGPSSTDTQYS.

In the case of this clonotype: The junction and the germline gene differ at one end; a read error may be behind it. The V call is TRBV30, the J call TRBJ2-1; no firm D call. Per germline, CDR1 GTSNPN and CDR2 SVGIG (reference sequence). The CDR3 has 12 amino acids. The CDR3 loop is CACSVRELVQFF. CDR3 nucleotide sequence: TGTGCCTGTAGTGTACGTGAATTGGTACAGTTCTTT.

This clonotype was seen repeatedly, ten times or more. The CDR3 sequence: CASSPEDAYSYNEQFF. As DNA, the CDR3 is TGTGCCAGCTCACCAGAGGACGCCTACTCCTACAATGAGCAGTTCTTC. The chain couples TRBV18 to TRBJ2-1; D gene uncertain. V gave up 2 bases and J gave up 0 bases, with 11 bases separating them. This CDR3 is 16 amino acids long. Germline V gives CDR1 KGHSH, CDR2 LQKENI. Full variable domain (outside the CDR3, taken from reference TRBV18 and TRBJ2-1): NAGVMQNPRHLVRRRGQEARLRCSPMKGHSHVYWYRQLPEEGLKFMVYLQKENIIDESGMPKERFSAEFPKEGPSILRIQQVVRGDSAAYFCASSPEDAYSYNEQFFGPGTRLTVL.

This clonotype was seen just once. A much larger clone sits a single nucleotide away, making a read error possible. The chain uses TRBV11-2 and TRBJ2-1; D may be TRBD2 (6 bases). V was pared by 3 bases and J by 8 bases, with 14 bases between. The CDR3 has 14 amino acids. CDR1 SGHAT and CDR2 FQNNGV come from the germline V gene. The CDR3 spells CASSLGGTSDEQFF. CDR3 DNA: TGTGCCAGCAGCTTGGGCGGGACCTCCGATGAGCAGTTCTTC.